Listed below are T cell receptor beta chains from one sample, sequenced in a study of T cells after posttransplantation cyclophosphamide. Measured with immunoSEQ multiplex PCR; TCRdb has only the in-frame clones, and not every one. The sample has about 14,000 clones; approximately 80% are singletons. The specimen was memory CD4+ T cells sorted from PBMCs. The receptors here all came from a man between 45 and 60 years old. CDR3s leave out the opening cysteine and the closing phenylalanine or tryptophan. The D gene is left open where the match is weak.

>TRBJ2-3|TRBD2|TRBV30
AWTQRGGDTQY
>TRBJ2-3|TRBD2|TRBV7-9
ASSYTSGGANTQY
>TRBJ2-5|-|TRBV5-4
ASSRGFIEDQETQY
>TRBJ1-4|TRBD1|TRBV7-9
ASSPRTGTYEKLF
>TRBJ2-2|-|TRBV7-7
ASSPIKDTGELF
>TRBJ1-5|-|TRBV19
ASSNEDKRRSPQH
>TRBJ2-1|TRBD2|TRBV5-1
ASSRGLAGGYNEQF
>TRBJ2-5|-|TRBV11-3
ASSPLWPGGETQY
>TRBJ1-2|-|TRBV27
ASSVTGVGYGYT
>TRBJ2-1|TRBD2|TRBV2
ASSEGTRAPNEQF
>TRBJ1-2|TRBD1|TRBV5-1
ASSFQGGYGYT
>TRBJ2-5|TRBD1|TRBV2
ASSSNRGETQY
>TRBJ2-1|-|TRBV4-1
ASRQDGSSYNEQF
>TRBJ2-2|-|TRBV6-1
ASSGGQLAYTGELF
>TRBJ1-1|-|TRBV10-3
AISVSGNTEAF
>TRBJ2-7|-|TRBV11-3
ASSSGLRSYEQY
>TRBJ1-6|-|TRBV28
ASSFRGISSPLH
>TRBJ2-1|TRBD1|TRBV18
ASSPAGQDNEQF
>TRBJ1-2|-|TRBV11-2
ASRTFSGRTNYGYT
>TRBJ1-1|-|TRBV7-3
ASSPRRNTEAF
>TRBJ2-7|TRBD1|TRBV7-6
ASSQSPGQGGEQY
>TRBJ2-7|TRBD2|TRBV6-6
ASSQRGPQREQY
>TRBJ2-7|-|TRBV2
ASGLIIYEQY
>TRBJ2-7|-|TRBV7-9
ASSPLFYEQY
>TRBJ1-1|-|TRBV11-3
ASSSMNTEAF
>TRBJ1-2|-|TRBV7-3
ASSLTQDYGYT